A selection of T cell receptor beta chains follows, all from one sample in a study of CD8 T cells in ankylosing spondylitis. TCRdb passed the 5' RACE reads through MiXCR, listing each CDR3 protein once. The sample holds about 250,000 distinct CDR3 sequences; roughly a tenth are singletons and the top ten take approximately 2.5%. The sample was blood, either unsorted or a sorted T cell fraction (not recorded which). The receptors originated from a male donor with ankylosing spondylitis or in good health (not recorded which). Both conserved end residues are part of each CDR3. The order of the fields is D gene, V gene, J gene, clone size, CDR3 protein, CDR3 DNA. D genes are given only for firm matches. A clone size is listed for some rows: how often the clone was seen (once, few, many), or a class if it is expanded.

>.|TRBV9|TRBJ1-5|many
CASSVGTVGSNQPQHF
TGTGCCAGCAGCGTAGGAACAGTAGGGAGCAATCAGCCCCAGCATTTT
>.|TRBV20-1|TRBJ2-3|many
CSVPGWSPAGDTQYF
TGCAGTGTCCCGGGTTGGTCTCCCGCAGGAGATACGCAGTATTTT
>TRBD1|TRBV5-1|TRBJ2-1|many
CASSPPRDRGQNEQFF
TGCGCCAGCAGCCCACCCCGGGACAGGGGTCAGAATGAGCAGTTCTTC
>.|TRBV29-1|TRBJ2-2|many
CSVETANTGELFF
TGCAGCGTTGAGACGGCGAACACCGGGGAGCTGTTTTTT
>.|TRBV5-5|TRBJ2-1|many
CASSLAAGYNEQFF
TGTGCCAGCAGCTTGGCGGCGGGCTACAATGAGCAGTTCTTC
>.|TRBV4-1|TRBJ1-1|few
CASSQEPELNTEAFF
TGCGCCAGCAGCCAAGAGCCGGAACTGAACACTGAAGCTTTCTTT
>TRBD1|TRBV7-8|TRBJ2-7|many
CASSMPGQGHEQYF
TGTGCCAGCAGCATGCCGGGACAGGGCCACGAGCAGTACTTC
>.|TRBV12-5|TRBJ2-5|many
CASGWAERQETQYF
TGTGCTAGTGGTTGGGCAGAGAGACAAGAGACCCAGTACTTC
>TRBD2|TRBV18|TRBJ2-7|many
CASSQGLAGTYEQYF
TGTGCCAGCTCACAGGGACTAGCGGGGACCTACGAGCAGTACTTC
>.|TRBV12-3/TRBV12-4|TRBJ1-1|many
CASSLAIGSEAFF
TGTGCCAGCAGTTTAGCGATCGGGTCGGAAGCTTTCTTT
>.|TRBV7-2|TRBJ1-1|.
CASSLVGLINTEAAFF
TGTGCCAGCAGCTTAGTAGGTCTCATTAACACTGAAGCAGCTTTCTTT
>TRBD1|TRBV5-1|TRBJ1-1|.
CASSSMTGINTEAFF
TGCGCCAGCAGCTCCATGACAGGGATTAACACTGAAGCTTTCTTT
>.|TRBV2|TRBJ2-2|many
CASSEQGVRTGELFF
TGTGCCAGCAGTGAGCAAGGGGTGCGCACCGGGGAGCTGTTTTTT
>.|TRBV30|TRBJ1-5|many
CAWSLPQLLSNQPQHF
TGTGCCTGGAGTCTGCCTCAGCTCCTTAGCAATCAGCCCCAGCATTTT
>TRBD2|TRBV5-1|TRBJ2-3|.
CASTQPDGGGGVPDTQYF
TGCGCCAGCACCCAACCGGACGGAGGCGGGGGGGTTCCAGATACGCAGTATTTT
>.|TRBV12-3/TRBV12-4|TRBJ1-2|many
CASSGGGRGYGYTF
TGTGCCAGCAGTGGGGGGGGGCGAGGCTATGGCTACACCTTC
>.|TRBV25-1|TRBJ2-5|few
CASSHGVRETQYF
TGTGCCAGCAGTCACGGTGTGCGGGAGACCCAGTACTTC
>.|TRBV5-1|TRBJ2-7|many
CASSGLGPKLNHEQYF
TGCGCCAGCAGCGGACTGGGTCCCAAACTGAACCACGAGCAGTACTTC
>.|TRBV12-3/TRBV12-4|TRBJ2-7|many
CASSFLITVEQYF
TGTGCCAGCAGTTTTTTAATAACGGTTGAGCAGTACTTC
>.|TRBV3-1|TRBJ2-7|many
CASSQRGLSYEQYF
TGTGCCAGCAGCCAAAGGGGACTGTCCTACGAGCAGTACTTC
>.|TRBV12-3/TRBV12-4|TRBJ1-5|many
CASSSEISNQPQHF
TGTGCCAGCAGTTCAGAGATTAGCAATCAGCCCCAGCATTTT
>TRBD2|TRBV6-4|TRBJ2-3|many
CASSDLAGGTDTQYF
TGTGCCAGCAGTGACTTAGCGGGGGGCACAGATACGCAGTATTTT
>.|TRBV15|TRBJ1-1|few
CATSRGNRVPGTEAFF
TGTGCCACCAGCAGAGGAAACAGGGTGCCGGGCACTGAAGCTTTCTTT
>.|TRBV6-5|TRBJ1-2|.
CASSYDRLGGYTF
TGTGCCAGCAGTTACGACCGACTGGGGGGCTACACCTTC
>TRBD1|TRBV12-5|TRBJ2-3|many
CASGPTRTGVWADTQYF
TGTGCTAGTGGTCCCACACGGACAGGGGTGTGGGCAGATACGCAGTATTTT
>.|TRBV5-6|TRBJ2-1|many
CASSFTSSYNEQFF
TGTGCCAGCAGCTTTACTAGCTCCTACAATGAGCAGTTCTTC
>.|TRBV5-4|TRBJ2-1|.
CASSSMLEGAGEQFF
TGTGCCAGCAGCTCGATGTTGGAAGGGGCGGGTGAGCAGTTCTTC
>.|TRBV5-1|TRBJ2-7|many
CASSLVGSPYEQYF
TGCGCCAGCAGCTTGGTGGGCAGTCCCTACGAGCAGTACTTC
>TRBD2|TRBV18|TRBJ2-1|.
CASSPGTSRNNEQFF
TGTGCCAGCTCACCCGGGACTAGCCGGAACAATGAGCAGTTCTTC
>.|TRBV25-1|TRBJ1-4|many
CASRRGGTNEKLFF
TGTGCCAGTCGAAGGGGGGGAACTAATGAAAAACTGTTTTTT
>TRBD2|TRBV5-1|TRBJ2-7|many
CASRGLVSYEQYF
TGCGCCAGCCGGGGACTAGTGTCCTACGAGCAGTACTTC
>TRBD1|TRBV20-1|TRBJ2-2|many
CSATTGGRGGTGELFF
TGCAGTGCTACGACAGGGGGCCGGGGTGGCACCGGGGAGCTGTTTTTT
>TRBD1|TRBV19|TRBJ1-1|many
CASIMTGLAFF
TGTGCCAGTATCATGACAGGGCTGGCTTTCTTT
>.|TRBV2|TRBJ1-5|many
CASSEGGSNQPQHF
TGTGCCAGCAGTGAGGGTGGTAGCAATCAGCCCCAGCATTTT
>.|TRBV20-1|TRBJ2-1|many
CSVGGQTNNNEQFF
TGCAGTGTTGGCGGACAGACAAATAACAATGAGCAGTTCTTC
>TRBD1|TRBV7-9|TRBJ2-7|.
CASTPPGAGGSYEQYF
TGTGCCAGCACGCCCCCTGGGGCAGGGGGCTCCTACGAGCAGTACTTC
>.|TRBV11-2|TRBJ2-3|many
CASSLDRITGTDTQYF
TGTGCCAGCAGCTTAGATCGGATAACAGGAACAGATACGCAGTATTTT
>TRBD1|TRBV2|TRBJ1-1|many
CASGQGLNTEAFF
TGTGCCAGCGGACAGGGGCTGAACACTGAAGCTTTCTTT
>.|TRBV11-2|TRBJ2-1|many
CASSSLRGRVFF
TGTGCCAGCAGCTCACTCAGGGGGAGGGTGTTCTTC
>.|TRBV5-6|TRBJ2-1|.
CASSQDPEQFF
TGTGCCAGCAGCCAGGACCCTGAGCAGTTCTTC
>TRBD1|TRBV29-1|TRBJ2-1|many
CSVEDGRAGGRFF
TGCAGCGTTGAAGACGGTAGGGCAGGGGGCCGGTTCTTC
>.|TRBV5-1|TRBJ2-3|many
CASSVGQGARIGYF
.
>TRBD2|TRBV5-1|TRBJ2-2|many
CASSSVAGDFTGELFF
TGCGCCAGCAGCTCTGTAGCGGGAGATTTCACCGGGGAGCTGTTTTTT
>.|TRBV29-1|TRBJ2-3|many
CSADPLGTDTQYF
TGCAGCGCAGACCCCCTAGGCACAGATACGCAGTATTTT
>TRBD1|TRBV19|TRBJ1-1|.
CASSIVKTGGTEAFF
TGTGCCAGTAGTATAGTTAAGACAGGGGGCACTGAAGCTTTCTTT
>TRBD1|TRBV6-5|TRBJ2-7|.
CASSYRRDRYYEQYF
TGTGCCAGCAGTTACCGCCGGGACAGGTACTACGAGCAGTACTTC
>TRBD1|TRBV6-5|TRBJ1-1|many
CASSYRRPGQGATEAFF
TGTGCCAGCAGTTATAGGCGACCTGGACAGGGGGCGACTGAAGCTTTCTTT
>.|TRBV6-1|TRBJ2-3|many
CATMGSGTDTQYF
TGTGCCACGATGGGGTCGGGCACAGATACGCAGTATTTT
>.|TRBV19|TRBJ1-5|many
CASSMGRAPKTWQPQHF
TGTGCCAGCTCCATGGGGAGGGCGCCTAAAACCTGGCAGCCCCAGCATTTT
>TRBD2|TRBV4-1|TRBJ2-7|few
CASSQETSVSSYEQYF
TGCGCCAGCAGCCAAGAGACTAGCGTGAGCTCCTACGAGCAGTACTTC
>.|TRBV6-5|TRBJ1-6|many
CASSYSGKNSPLHF
TGTGCCAGCAGTTACTCGGGAAAGAATTCACCCCTCCACTTT